The 20 T cell receptor beta chains given below trace back to one sample, sequenced in a study of post-analysis software for immune sequencing data. Overall study findings and caveats: Comparison of patients with controls showed roughly five TRBV segments more frequent in patients, TRBV5-6, TRBV5-1 and TRBV20-1 among them.

Tagging with unique molecular identifiers was a feature of the TCR beta cDNA libraries. TCRdb analysed the PCR reads with MiXCR anew, one entry per CDR3 protein. The table includes 350,000 to 450,000 distinct CDR3 sequences, 30% to 45% detected once. Their recognized antigens are unknown. Source material: blood. The source is a girl aged 5-17 years with multiple sclerosis.

The J gene is TRBJ1-5, the V gene TRBV20-1; D uncertain. Germline loops: CDR1 DFQATT, CDR2 SNEGSKA (reference sequence). This CDR3 has 15 residues. The V and J ends lost 4 bases and 2 bases respectively, with 15 bases between them. The chain's CDR3 is CSANSGSDGNQPQHF. Here the CDR3 DNA reads TGCAGTGCTAATTCGGGGAGCGATGGCAATCAGCCCCAGCATTTT.

This clonotype came up a few times. The chain combines TRBV4-1 with TRBJ2-7; 8 positions agree with TRBD1. The CDR3 spans 18 residues. Germline V gene data show CDR1 as MGHRA and CDR2 as YSYEKL. Trimming removed 0 bases from V and 0 bases from J; junction bases left unmatched: 10. CDR3 coding DNA: TGCGCCAGCAGCCAAGAAGACAGGGGAGGATACCTCTCCTACGAGCAGTACTTC. Translating gives CASSQEDRGGYLSYEQYF.

This sequence joins TRBV9 and TRBJ1-2; TRBD1 agrees at 8 bases. Looked up from germline, CDR1 is SGDLS and CDR2 is YYNGEE. With 4 bases clipped from V and 6 bases from J, the junction kept 8 bases outside the gene matches. The length of the CDR3 is 14 residues. CDR3 coding DNA: TGTGCCAGCAGCAGTCGCAGGGGGCAGGATGGCTACACCTTC. It encodes CASSSRRGQDGYTF.

The chain joins TRBV20-1 to TRBJ2-7, with TRBD2 matching 7 bases. Unmatched junction bases numbered 10, after V lost 4 bases and J lost 10 bases. This CDR3 has 12 amino acids. Germline V CDR1 and CDR2: DFQATT, SNEGSKA (reference sequence). The CDR3 region has the DNA TGCAGTGCTATCGGGGGGACCTTCGACCAGTACTTC. It specifies CSAIGGTFDQYF.

This clonotype was detected only a few times. The CDR3 sequence: CSARDGPTEAFF. In DNA form, the CDR3 reads TGCAGTGCTAGAGACGGTCCCACGGAAGCTTTCTTT. This rearrangement joins TRBV20-1 to TRBJ1-1; D is unclear. Between the trimmed V and J ends, which lost 0 bases and 8 bases, there was a span of 10 bases. Germline CDR1 reads DFQATT; CDR2 reads SNEGSKA (reference sequence). The CDR3 sequence is 12 residues long.

This chain uses TRBV29-1 with TRBJ2-5; perhaps D is TRBD1 or TRBD2 (6 bases each). This CDR3 is built from 11 residues. Looked up from germline, CDR1 is SQVTM and CDR2 is ANQGSEA. V shed 4 bases and J shed 5 bases, with 8 bases lying between them. The CDR3 DNA sequence: TGCAGCGTTGGAGGGGGGGAGACCCAGTACTTC. Protein product: CSVGGGETQYF.

This clonotype showed up just a few times. The V and J genes are TRBV7-9 and TRBJ1-6; D may be TRBD1 (5 bases). The germline CDR1 and CDR2 sequences are SEHNR and FQNEAQ (reference sequence). The ends were cut back, 4 bases at V and 7 bases at J, with 14 bases in the middle. CDR3 length: 15 residues. CDR3 sequence (DNA): TGTGCCAGCAGCTCGCACAGGAATTCCAATTCACCCCTCCACTTT. Translation gives CASSSHRNSNSPLHF.

This clonotype was counted between two and nine times. V and J are TRBV6-6 and TRBJ1-2, with TRBD1 matching over 8 bases. Germline CDR1 is MNHNY and CDR2 is SVGAGI (reference sequence). V gave up 0 bases and J gave up 4 bases; unmatched junction bases: 1. This CDR3 comprises 14 residues. This CDR3 reads CASSYSDRGYGYTF. The CDR3 nucleotides read TGTGCCAGCAGTTACTCCGACAGGGGCTATGGCTACACCTTC.

This sequence joins TRBV18 and TRBJ2-5, with 10 bases fitting TRBD1. Germline values: CDR1 KGHSH, CDR2 LQKENI. The junction had 5 bases not matched to a gene; V was cut back by 1 base and J by 6 bases. The CDR3 spans 15 residues. The CDR3: CASSPQGDRGKTQYF. The CDR3 DNA reads TGTGCCAGCTCACCACAGGGGGACAGGGGCAAGACCCAGTACTTC.

This clonotype showed up just a few times. The rearrangement joins TRBV20-1 to TRBJ2-5, with D possibly TRBD2 on 5 matching bases. Gene TRBJ2-7 matches the end of the DNA better, so the J call may be wrong. The CDR3 extends over 16 amino acids. Germline-derived CDR1 and CDR2 are DFQATT and SNEGSKA (reference sequence). The CDR3 coding sequence is TGCAGTGCCAAGGGAAATCTTCAGGAGGCCTTTCTCGAGCAGTACTTC. Protein: CSAKGNLQEAFLEQYF.

This clonotype was seen only a few times. The V and J genes are TRBV5-1 and TRBJ1-2, with 7 bases fitting TRBD1. V shed 0 bases, J shed 6 bases, and the junction held 8 bases outside the gene matches. Germline V gives CDR1 SGHRS, CDR2 YFSETQ. The CDR3 is 15 residues long. CDR3 coding DNA: TGCGCCAGCAGCTTGGGGACAGGCCGACGGAATGGCTACACCTTC. Translated: CASSLGTGRRNGYTF.

This clonotype was picked up many times. The rearrangement joins TRBV7-9 to TRBJ2-1, with 7 bases aligning to TRBD1. The CDR3 runs to 14 residues. Germline V gene lookup returns CDR1 SEHNR and CDR2 FQNEAQ (reference sequence). V gave up 5 bases and J gave up 5 bases; unmatched junction bases: 6. Here the CDR3 DNA reads TGTGCCAGCAGCGACCGACAGGGCCACAATGAGCAGTTCTTC. It encodes CASSDRQGHNEQFF. The full variable domain, rest sourced from reference TRBV7-9 and TRBJ2-1, is DTGVSQNPRHKITKRGQNVTFRCDPISEHNRLYWYRQTLGQGPEFLTYFQNEAQLEKSRLLSDRFSAERPKGSFSTLEIQRTEQGDSAMYLCASSDRQGHNEQFFGPGTRLTVL.

In this sample, this clonotype turned up a few times. The V and J genes are TRBV5-1 and TRBJ2-3, with 7 positions matching TRBD2. The CDR3 runs to 16 residues. Unmatched junction bases numbered 7, after V lost 1 base and J lost 2 bases. The germline V gene has CDR1 SGHRS and CDR2 YFSETQ. In nucleotides, the CDR3 is TGCGCCAGCAGCTTGTATGCGGGGGTCAACACAGATACGCAGTATTTT. The encoded protein is CASSLYAGVNTDTQYF.

The chain joins TRBV12-3 or TRBV12-4 to TRBJ1-3; no firm D call. The CDR3 is 13 residues long. V was shortened by 4 bases and J by 5 bases, with 9 bases between the two germline ends. CDR3 DNA: TGTGCCAGCAGTTCCCACGGGAGAAACACCATATATTTT. Its translation: CASSSHGRNTIYF.

This clonotype was seen a few times. The chain links TRBV4-3 to TRBJ2-3; D call uncertain. V was cut by 0 bases and J by 2 bases, with 12 bases left in between. Germline CDR1 is LGHNA and CDR2 is YSLEER. This CDR3 region has 16 residues. In DNA, the CDR3 is TGCGCCAGCAGCCAAGATTTCGGCGAGTTCACAGATACGCAGTATTTT. It codes for CASSQDFGEFTDTQYF.

The V and J genes are TRBV6-6 and TRBJ1-1, with D possibly matching TRBD1 (6 bases). CDR1 and CDR2 (germline): MNHNY, SVGAGI (reference sequence). V lost 0 bases to trimming and J lost 5 bases, with 13 bases between them. This CDR3 comprises 15 residues. The CDR3 DNA reads as TGTGCCAGCAGTTACTCTCGAGGGGGGCGAACTGAAGCTTTCTTT. This sequence encodes CASSYSRGGRTEAFF.

There are a few counts of this clonotype. The chain links TRBV6-5 to TRBJ2-3; D unclear. Trimming pared 7 bases from V and 1 base from J, leaving 12 bases between. The germline V gene has CDR1 MNHEY and CDR2 SVGAGI. The CDR3 sequence is 14 residues long. The CDR3 here is CASNYGPGTDTQYF. The CDR3 nucleotides are TGTGCCAGCAACTACGGACCCGGCACAGATACGCAGTATTTT.

The gene calls are TRBV7-2 and TRBJ2-7, with TRBD2 matching over 8 bases. V was pared by 4 bases and J by 5 bases, with 10 bases of the junction left unmatched. Germline V gene data show CDR1 as SGHTA and CDR2 as FQGNSA. The CDR3 is made up of 15 amino acids. CDR3 amino acids: CASSSGGSNRNEQYF. The CDR3 coding sequence is TGTGCCAGCAGCTCGGGGGGGAGCAATCGGAACGAGCAGTACTTC.

This sequence joins TRBV27 and TRBJ2-1; TRBD1 might be the D (5 bases). The CDR3 consists of 14 residues. Germline CDR1 and CDR2: MNHEY and SMNVEV (reference sequence). V was trimmed by 3 bases and J by 7 bases, leaving 13 bases between them. The CDR3 DNA sequence: TGTGCCAGCAGTTTGAACAGGCTCGGGAATGAGCAGTTCTTC. It translates to CASSLNRLGNEQFF.

The CDR3 sequence: CASMRAGSTGELFF. The CDR3 DNA sequence: TGTGCCAGCATGCGCGCAGGGAGCACCGGGGAGCTGTTTTTT. The chain joins TRBV11-2 to TRBJ2-2; D may correspond to TRBD1 or TRBD2 (5 bases each). Trimming removed 7 bases from V and 4 bases from J, with 13 bases in between. From germline, CDR1 is SGHAT and CDR2 FQNNGV. The CDR3 is 14 amino acids.